What follows are 30 T cell receptor beta chains derived from one specimen sequenced in a study of human T cells and chemical hapten exposure. From the RACE reads, TCRdb called clonotypes with MiXCR, one entry per CDR3 protein. Of around 340,000 distinct CDR3 sequences listed, 5.5% to 8% are singletons. Specified time point: patch test 1, 2 weeks after DPC sensitization. Treatment specified: therapeutic diphenylcyclopropenone sensitization with weekly scalp DPC. The starting material was whole blood, obtained in connection with sensitization to the hapten diphenylcyclopropenone (DPC). These receptors all stem from a woman aged 18 to 35 with alopecia areata. Some clones in this sample may be carry-over from other donors' samples.

This clonotype was picked up a small number of times. The genes are TRBV6-2 or TRBV6-3 and TRBJ2-1; 10 positions match TRBD2. The CDR3 is made up of 18 amino acids. The trim removed 4 bases at V and 0 bases at J, leaving 9 bases unmatched. The germline CDR1 and CDR2 sequences are MNHEY and SVGEGT. CDR3 DNA: TGTGCCAGCAGTTTCGGCCTAGCGGGGGTCAGCTCCTACAATGAGCAGTTCTTC. This gives the protein CASSFGLAGVSSYNEQFF.

V gene TRBV2 combines with J gene TRBJ1-6, with D uncertain. Germline values: CDR1 SNHLY, CDR2 FYNNEI. The length of the CDR3 is 17 residues. V gave up 6 bases and J gave up 13 bases, with 28 bases separating them. CDR3 amino acids: CASRDGERGLAVDPLHF. CDR3 DNA sequence: TGTGCCAGCAGAGATGGAGAACGAGGGTTGGCAGTAGATCCCCTCCACTTT.

This clonotype was counted many times. V gene TRBV21-1 combines with J gene TRBJ1-2; TRBD1, the D gene given by the table, was not confirmed from the DNA. TRBV21-1 is a pseudogene segment. The CDR3 is 21 residues long. The CDR3 spells CASSKGLEIGTGWGVDYGYTF. For the CDR3, the DNA is TGTGCCAGCAGCAAAGGACTGGAGATAGGGACAGGGTGGGGGGTGGACTATGGCTACACCTTC.

This clonotype was seen more than once but under ten times. The chain carries TRBV28 and TRBJ1-1; maybe TRBD1 (6 bases). CDR1 MDHEN and CDR2 SYDVKM come from the germline V gene. Trimming left V 7 bases short and J 5 bases short, with 17 bases between. This CDR3 spans 14 amino acids. This chain's CDR3 is CASNFGQLATEAFF. In DNA form, the CDR3 reads TGTGCCAGCAACTTCGGACAGCTTGCTACTGAAGCTTTCTTT.

The chain employs TRBV6-5 and TRBJ1-3, with TRBD1 identical over 7 bases. V was clipped by 5 bases and J by 0 bases; unmatched bases: 10. The CDR3 runs 17 residues. Germline CDR1 is MNHEY and CDR2 is SVGAGI. This CDR3 is CASSHTGTVTSGNTIYF. The DNA of the CDR3 is TGTGCCAGCAGTCACACGGGGACAGTAACCTCTGGAAACACCATATATTTT.

The rearrangement links TRBV7-2 to TRBJ2-3; the D is unclear. V lost 8 bases and J 0 bases, leaving 12 bases between the germline ends. Germline values: CDR1 SGHTA, CDR2 FQGNSA. The CDR3 extends over 14 amino acids. This chain's CDR3 is CASSVWGSTDTQYF. CDR3 nucleotides: TGTGCCAGCTCTGTTTGGGGAAGCACAGATACGCAGTATTTT. Supplemented by reference TRBV7-2 and TRBJ2-3, the full variable domain reads GAGVSQSPSNKVTEKGKDVELRCDPISGHTALYWYRQSLGQGLEFLIYFQGNSAPDKSGLPSDRFSAERTGGSVSTLTIQRTQQEDSAVYLCASSVWGSTDTQYFGPGTRLTVL.

This clonotype was found a few times. The V gene is TRBV6-2 or TRBV6-3, the J gene TRBJ2-1; D not certain. CDR3 size: 17 residues. Germline CDR1 MNHEY, CDR2 SVGEGT. V lost 2 bases and J lost 3, with 17 bases in between. This chain's CDR3 is CASSYPLRAEYYNEQFF. The CDR3 DNA is TGTGCCAGCAGTTACCCTCTGAGAGCTGAGTACTACAATGAGCAGTTCTTC.

This clonotype was picked up a small number of times. The chain joins TRBV20-1 to TRBJ2-3, with 7 positions matching TRBD2. The V and J ends lost 1 base and 4 bases, in that order; junction bases with no gene match: 11. CDR3 length: 16 amino acids. Germline V lookup: CDR1 DFQATT, CDR2 SNEGSKA (reference sequence). The CDR3 here is CSARAPGLGIPDTQYF. The DNA for the CDR3 is TGCAGTGCTAGAGCACCTGGACTAGGAATTCCAGATACGCAGTATTTT.

The chain combines TRBV20-1 with TRBJ2-3; D gene unclear. The CDR3 sequence is 18 residues long. V lost 3 bases, J lost 1 base, and 23 bases lay in between. Germline CDR1 is DFQATT and CDR2 is SNEGSKA (reference sequence). The CDR3 region is CSARTPLRTLRGTDTQYF. As DNA, the CDR3 is TGCAGTGCTAGGACCCCACTCCGGACGCTCCGGGGCACAGATACGCAGTATTTT.

This clonotype showed up just a few times. The chain couples TRBV27 to TRBJ1-6, with 7 positions matching TRBD1. The CDR3 consists of 14 residues. Unmatched junction bases numbered 9, after V lost 7 bases and J lost 9 bases. The germline CDR1 and CDR2 sequences are MNHEY and SMNVEV (reference sequence). The DNA of the CDR3 is TGTGCCAGCAAACCGGGACAGCTAGTTTCACCCCTCCACTTT. This codes for CASKPGQLVSPLHF.

CDR3 sequence reads: CSARLPDRVDQPQHF. The CDR3 nucleotides read TGCAGTGCTAGACTGCCGGACAGGGTGGATCAGCCCCAGCATTTT. This chain connects TRBV20-1 to TRBJ1-5, with TRBD1 matching 8 bases. The CDR3 has 15 amino acids. CDR1 is DFQATT and CDR2 is SNEGSKA in the germline V gene (reference sequence). With V trimmed by 2 bases and J by 5 bases, 8 bases remained unmatched.

This clonotype was counted a few times. This chain's CDR3 is CASGTAHRGAEKLFF. The CDR3 nucleotides are TGTGCCAGTGGGACAGCTCACCGTGGGGCTGAAAAACTGTTTTTT. This chain joins TRBV7-9 and TRBJ1-4, with 7 bases matching TRBD1. Looked up from germline, CDR1 is SEHNR and CDR2 is FQNEAQ (reference sequence). This CDR3 contains 15 residues. The V gene end was trimmed by 9 bases and the J gene end by 7 bases; junction bases not matched to a gene: 14. The entire variable domain, with the rest obtained from reference TRBV7-9 and TRBJ1-4, is as follows: DTGVSQNPRHKITKRGQNVTFRCDPISEHNRLYWYRQTLGQGPEFLTYFQNEAQLEKSRLLSDRFSAERPKGSFSTLEIQRTEQGDSAMYLCASGTAHRGAEKLFFGSGTQLSVL.

This clonotype was detected many times. This chain's CDR3 is CASSPSPDWFSTDTQYF. The DNA of the CDR3 is TGTGCCAGCAGCCCCTCCCCTGACTGGTTTAGCACAGATACGCAGTATTTT. The chain couples TRBV9 to TRBJ2-3; no reliable D call. The germline V gene has CDR1 SGDLS and CDR2 YYNGEE. Trimming removed 4 bases from V and 0 bases from J, with 18 bases in between. The CDR3 totals 17 residues.

The V and J genes are TRBV27 and TRBJ1-6, with a possible D match to TRBD1 (5 bases). V lost 2 bases to trimming and J lost 6 bases, with 11 bases between them. Looked up from germline, CDR1 is MNHEY and CDR2 is SMNVEV (reference sequence). The CDR3 runs 15 residues. For the CDR3, the DNA is TGTGCCAGCAGTTTAAGCGGGGGGTCTAATTCACCCCTCCACTTT. Translated, it gives CASSLSGGSNSPLHF.

This clonotype was seen many times. CDR3 DNA: TGCAGTGCTAGAGATCCTAACGGAGGGACCACAGATACGCAGTATTTT. This encodes CSARDPNGGTTDTQYF. This chain connects TRBV20-1 to TRBJ2-3; D is perhaps TRBD2 (6 bases). The CDR3 contains 16 residues. The germline V gene encodes CDR1 DFQATT and CDR2 SNEGSKA (reference sequence). The ends were cut back, 0 bases at V and 2 bases at J, with 15 bases in the middle.

This clonotype has ten or more counts. V and J are TRBV20-1 and TRBJ2-3, with unresolved D. Germline V gene data show CDR1 as DFQATT and CDR2 as SNEGSKA (reference sequence). V lost 2 bases, J lost 2 bases, and 8 bases lay in between. The CDR3 sequence is 13 residues long. The CDR3 region is CSARQVITDTQYF. CDR3 nucleotide sequence: TGCAGTGCTAGACAGGTGATCACAGATACGCAGTATTTT.

In its sample, this clonotype was seen a few times. The V gene is TRBV6-1, the J gene TRBJ2-2; possibly TRBD1 or TRBD2 for D (5 bases each). V lost 6 bases, J lost 4 bases, and 12 bases lay in between. Germline V gene lookup returns CDR1 MNHNS and CDR2 SASEGT. The CDR3 length is 14 residues. The CDR3, as DNA: TGTGCCAGCAGGAGGGGTGGGGCCACCGGGGAGCTGTTTTTT. Translating gives CASRRGGATGELFF.

This clonotype was found many times. The chain has TRBV20-1 and TRBJ2-3, with D tentatively TRBD1 or TRBD2 (6 bases each). Germline CDR1 and CDR2: DFQATT and SNEGSKA (reference sequence). The CDR3 loop spans 13 amino acids. V was trimmed by 6 bases and J by 2 bases, leaving 12 bases between them. The CDR3 is CSAPRGPTDTQYF. CDR3 coding DNA: TGCAGTGCCCCCCGGGGGCCCACAGATACGCAGTATTTT.

This clonotype was found many times. The genes are TRBV6-5 and TRBJ2-3, with 12 nucleotides matching TRBD2. Germline V gives CDR1 MNHEY, CDR2 SVGAGI. CDR3 length: 19 amino acids. With 0 bases clipped from V and 2 bases from J, the junction kept 9 bases outside the gene matches. The CDR3 region is CASSYSLAGGGTDTDTQYF. Here the CDR3 DNA reads TGTGCCAGCAGTTACTCACTAGCGGGGGGAGGTACCGACACAGATACGCAGTATTTT.

J is TRBJ2-3 and V is TRBV3-1; D gene ambiguous. CDR3 size: 15 residues. Germline CDR1 and CDR2: LGHDT and YNNKEL (reference sequence). Trimming removed 4 bases at V and 0 bases at J, with 11 bases between. CDR3 DNA: TGTGCCAGCAGCCGACCAGGATCTAGCACAGATACGCAGTATTTT. Its translation: CASSRPGSSTDTQYF.

This clonotype was recorded at least ten times. The V and J genes are TRBV29-1 and TRBJ2-1, with 8 bases fitting TRBD1. V gave up 6 bases and J gave up 0 bases; unmatched junction bases: 10. The CDR3 length is 16 residues. CDR1 and CDR2 (germline): SQVTM, ANQGSEA. The CDR3 DNA reads TGCAGCGTAAAGGACAGGGACGAAAGCTCCTACAATGAGCAGTTCTTC. It translates to CSVKDRDESSYNEQFF.

This clonotype showed up just a few times. The V and J genes are TRBV12-5 and TRBJ1-4, with 7 bases aligning to TRBD1. Germline lookup yields CDR1 LGHNT and CDR2 FRNRAP. The CDR3 loop spans 15 amino acids. V gave up 1 base and J gave up 8 bases; unmatched junction bases: 7. DNA of the CDR3: TGTGCTAGTGGTTTGGGACAGGGCAGTGGCGAAAAACTGTTTTTT. Translated, it gives CASGLGQGSGEKLFF.

V is TRBV10-3 and J is TRBJ2-3; D gene unclear. CDR1 and CDR2 from the germline V gene are ENHRY and SYGVKD. The ends were cut back, 10 bases at V and 0 bases at J, with 5 bases in the middle. The CDR3 totals 11 residues. CDR3 sequence (DNA): TGTGCCACCTTAAGCACAGATACGCAGTATTTT. Translation gives CATLSTDTQYF.

The sample holds a few counts of this clonotype. This chain uses TRBV5-1 with TRBJ2-3; 9 bases fit TRBD1. This CDR3 has 18 residues. Germline lookup yields CDR1 SGHRS and CDR2 YFSETQ. V lost 5 bases to trimming and J lost 1 base; unmatched junction nucleotides: 14. The CDR3 sequence is CASRSGQGHYPGTDTQYF. The CDR3 DNA follows: TGCGCCAGCAGGTCGGGACAGGGCCACTACCCCGGCACAGATACGCAGTATTTT.

This clonotype was recorded many times. This chain joins TRBV12-3 or TRBV12-4 and TRBJ1-6; unclear D gene. This CDR3 has 15 residues. Trimming stripped 7 bases from V and 3 bases from J, with 13 bases between. The CDR3 DNA sequence: TGTGCCAGCACCCCCGACGACCTCTATAATTCACCCCTCCACTTT. Protein product: CASTPDDLYNSPLHF.

The CDR3 sequence: CASGLLRGRHEQYF. The CDR3 DNA sequence: TGTGCTAGTGGTTTGTTACGGGGGAGGCACGAGCAGTACTTC. The chain couples TRBV12-5 to TRBJ2-7; the D gene is possibly TRBD2 (6 bases). The CDR3 runs to 14 residues. Germline V gives CDR1 LGHNT, CDR2 FRNRAP. V lost 2 bases and J 5 bases, leaving 13 bases between the germline ends.

The chain joins TRBV12-3 or TRBV12-4 to TRBJ1-6, with 7 nucleotides matching TRBD1. V was clipped by 4 bases and J by 9 bases; unmatched bases: 6. The CDR3 contains 14 residues. CDR3 DNA: TGTGCCAGCAGTTCCCTTTACAGGGGTTCACCCCTCCACTTT. It specifies CASSSLYRGSPLHF.

CDR3 sequence: CASSPTTGSNEQFF. The CDR3 DNA reads TGTGCCAGCAGCCCCACGACAGGGAGTAATGAGCAGTTCTTC. The chain recombines TRBV12-3 or TRBV12-4 with TRBJ2-1, with 7 bases identical to TRBD1. V shed 6 bases and J 7 bases; nucleotides not matched to a gene: 9. The CDR3 sequence is 14 residues long.

The chain joins TRBV6-2 or TRBV6-3 to TRBJ2-5; D not certain. Germline V gene sequence: CDR1 MNHEY, CDR2 SVGEGT. V was shortened by 4 bases and J by 4 bases, with 10 bases between the two germline ends. The CDR3 is 13 residues long. DNA of the CDR3: TGTGCCAGCAGTTCGTATCCTGGAGAGACCCAGTACTTC. This sequence encodes CASSSYPGETQYF.

The chain has TRBV7-2 and TRBJ1-2; 7 bases map to TRBD1. V shed 10 bases, J shed 3 bases, and the junction held 14 bases outside the gene matches. Germline V gene sequence: CDR1 SGHTA, CDR2 FQGNSA. The CDR3 is 15 residues long. CDR3 loop: CATKEGAPLYYGYTF. For the CDR3, the DNA is TGTGCCACCAAGGAGGGGGCACCCCTATACTATGGCTACACCTTC.